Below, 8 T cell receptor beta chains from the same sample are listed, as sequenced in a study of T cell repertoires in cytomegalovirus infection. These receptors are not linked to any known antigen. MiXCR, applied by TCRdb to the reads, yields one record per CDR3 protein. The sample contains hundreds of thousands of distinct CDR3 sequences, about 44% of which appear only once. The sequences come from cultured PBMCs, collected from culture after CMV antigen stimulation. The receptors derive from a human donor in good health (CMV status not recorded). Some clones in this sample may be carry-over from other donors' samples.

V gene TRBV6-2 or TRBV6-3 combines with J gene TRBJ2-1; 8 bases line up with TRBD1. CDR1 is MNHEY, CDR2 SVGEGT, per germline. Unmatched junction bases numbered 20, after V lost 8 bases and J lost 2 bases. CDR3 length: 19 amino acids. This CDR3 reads CASCSRDRFSQITYNEQFF. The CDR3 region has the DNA TGTGCCAGCTGTTCCCGGGACAGGTTCTCCCAGATTACCTACAATGAGCAGTTCTTC.

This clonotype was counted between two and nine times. As DNA, the CDR3 is TGTGCCAGCAGCTTAGCCGGGACTAGGGCACCCTACGAGCAGTACTTC. Translated, it gives CASSLAGTRAPYEQYF. This chain joins TRBV7-2 and TRBJ2-7; 8 bases line up with TRBD2. Unmatched junction bases numbered 6, after V lost 0 bases and J lost 2 bases. The CDR3 consists of 16 residues. Germline-derived CDR1 and CDR2 are SGHTA and FQGNSA.

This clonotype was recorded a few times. As DNA, the CDR3 is TGTGCCAGCAGCTACCAAGGGAGCATCTACTTC. Translation: CASSYQGSIYF. The V gene is TRBV7-9, the J gene TRBJ2-7; a weak D match, TRBD2 (5 bases). V lost 4 bases and J 13 bases, leaving 14 bases between the germline ends. Germline-derived CDR1 and CDR2 are SEHNR and FQNEAQ (reference sequence). This CDR3 has 11 amino acids.

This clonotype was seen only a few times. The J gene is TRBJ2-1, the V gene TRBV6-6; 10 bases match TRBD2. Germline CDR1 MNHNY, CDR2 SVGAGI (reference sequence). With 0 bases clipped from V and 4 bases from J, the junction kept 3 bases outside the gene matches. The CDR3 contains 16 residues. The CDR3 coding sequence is TGTGCCAGCAGTTACTCTCGGACTAGCGGATACAATGAGCAGTTCTTC. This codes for CASSYSRTSGYNEQFF.

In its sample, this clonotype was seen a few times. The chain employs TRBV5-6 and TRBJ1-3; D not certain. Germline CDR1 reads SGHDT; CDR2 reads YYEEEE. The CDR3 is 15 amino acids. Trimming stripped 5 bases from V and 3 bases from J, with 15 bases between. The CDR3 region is CASSLFGGNGNTIYF. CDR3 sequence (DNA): TGTGCCAGCAGTCTATTTGGAGGAAATGGAAACACCATATATTTT.

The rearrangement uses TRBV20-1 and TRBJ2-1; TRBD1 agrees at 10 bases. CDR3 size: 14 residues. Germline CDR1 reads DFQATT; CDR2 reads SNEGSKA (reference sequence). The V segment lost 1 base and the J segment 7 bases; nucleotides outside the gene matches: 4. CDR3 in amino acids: CSARGQGAANEQFF. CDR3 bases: TGCAGTGCTAGAGGACAGGGGGCCGCGAATGAGCAGTTCTTC.

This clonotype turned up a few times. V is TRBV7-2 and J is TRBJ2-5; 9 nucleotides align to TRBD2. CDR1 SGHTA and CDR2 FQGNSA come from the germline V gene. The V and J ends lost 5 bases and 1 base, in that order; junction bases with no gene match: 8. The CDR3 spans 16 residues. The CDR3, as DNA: TGTGCCAGCAGCCGCGGGGCTAGCGGGATCCAAGAGACCCAGTACTTC. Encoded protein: CASSRGASGIQETQYF.

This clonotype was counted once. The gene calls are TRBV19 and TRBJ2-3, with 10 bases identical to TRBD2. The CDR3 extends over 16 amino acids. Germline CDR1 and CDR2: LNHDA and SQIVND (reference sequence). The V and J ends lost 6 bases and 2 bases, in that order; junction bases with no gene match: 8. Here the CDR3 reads CASRETLAGATDTQYF. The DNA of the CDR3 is TGTGCCAGTAGGGAGACTCTAGCGGGGGCCACAGATACGCAGTATTTT. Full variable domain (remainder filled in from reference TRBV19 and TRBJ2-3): DGGITQSPKYLFRKEGQNVTLSCEQNLNHDAMYWYRQDPGQGLRLIYYSQIVNDFQKGDIAEGYSVSREKKESFPLTVTSAQKNPTAFYLCASRETLAGATDTQYFGPGTRLTVL.